One sample yielded the 24 T cell receptor beta chains listed below, sequenced in a study of T cell responses to AZD1222 COVID-19 vaccine. The method was immunoSEQ multiplex PCR; TCRdb's version includes in-frame clones alone and lacks a portion of them. The sample includes approximately 150,000 clones, 88% of them seen just once. The sequences come from peripheral blood, collected 28 days after the second dose of the MenACWY control vaccine. The receptors were gathered from an adult who received the MenACWY meningococcal vaccine as a control.

The chain carries TRBV14 and TRBJ1-6; no firm D call. The CDR3 sequence is 15 residues long. Trimming stripped 4 bases from V and 2 bases from J, with 9 bases between. Germline loops: CDR1 SGHDN, CDR2 FVKESK. CDR3 region: CASSPLGAYNSPLHF. Written as DNA, the CDR3 is TGTGCCAGCAGCCCCCTGGGAGCCTATAATTCACCCCTCCACTTT.

The V call is TRBV28, the J call TRBJ1-5; D remains ambiguous. The CDR3 is 11 amino acids. Germline V lookup: CDR1 MDHEN, CDR2 SYDVKM. The V gene lost 6 bases and the J gene lost 6 bases, with 6 bases spanning the gap. The CDR3 region is CASRGGQPQHF. CDR3 nucleotide sequence: TGTGCCAGCAGAGGTGGTCAGCCCCAGCATTTT.

Only one count was recorded for this clone. V and J are TRBV20-1 and TRBJ1-1; D is uncertain. Germline CDR1 is DFQATT and CDR2 is SNEGSKA (reference sequence). The CDR3 is 12 amino acids. V was shortened by 3 bases and J by 1 base, with 6 bases between the two germline ends. The CDR3 DNA follows: TGCAGTGCTAGTACGGGGAACACTGAAGCTTTCTTT. It codes for CSASTGNTEAFF.

V gene TRBV19 combines with J gene TRBJ1-1, with D maybe TRBD1 (5 bases). CDR1 is LNHDA and CDR2 is SQIVND in the germline V gene (reference sequence). Trimming cost V 7 bases and J 1 base, with 16 bases left between them. This CDR3 has 15 amino acids. This chain's CDR3 is CASTPTGARNTEAFF. The CDR3 region has the DNA TGTGCCAGTACACCTACAGGAGCTAGGAACACTGAAGCTTTCTTT.

The chain recombines TRBV5-1 with TRBJ1-4; no reliable D call. The CDR3 is 13 residues long. The V end lost 6 bases, the J end lost 8 bases, and 14 bases lay between the germline ends. Germline assignment: CDR1 SGHRS and CDR2 YFSETQ. The CDR3 DNA sequence: TGCGCCAGCAAACGTGACGGGGAGGAAAAACTGTTTTTT. Its translation is CASKRDGEEKLFF. Filled out from reference TRBV5-1 and TRBJ1-4, the complete variable domain reads KAGVTQTPRYLIKTRGQQVTLSCSPISGHRSVSWYQQTPGQGLQFLFEYFSETQRNKGNFPGRFSGRQFSNSRSEMNVSTLELGDSALYLCASKRDGEEKLFFGSGTQLSVL.

This chain uses TRBV11-3 with TRBJ1-1; D not certain. Trimming left V 7 bases short and J 1 base short, with 7 bases between. CDR1 is SGHNT and CDR2 is YENEEA in the germline V gene. The CDR3 covers 12 residues. CDR3 in DNA: TGTGCCAGCACGGGTCAGAACACTGAAGCTTTCTTT. Translated: CASTGQNTEAFF.

The genes are TRBV3-1 (or the pseudogene TRBV3-2) and TRBJ2-2; 10 bases line up with TRBD1. The V and J ends lost 6 bases and 3 bases, in that order; junction bases with no gene match: 1. This CDR3 region has 14 residues. Germline V CDR1 and CDR2: LGHDT, YNNKEL (reference sequence). The CDR3 sequence: CASRDRGDTGELFF. CDR3 DNA sequence: TGTGCCAGCAGGGACAGGGGGGACACCGGGGAGCTGTTTTTT.

The chain employs TRBV7-9 and TRBJ2-7; 7 bases fit TRBD1. The CDR3 contains 15 residues. CDR1 is SEHNR, CDR2 FQNEAQ, per germline (reference sequence). The ends lost 3 bases at V and 3 bases at J; junction bases unmatched: 8. The CDR3 bases are TGTGCCAGCAGCTTGACCCAGACAGGGAACTACGAGCAGTACTTC. Its translation: CASSLTQTGNYEQYF.

This clone was observed a handful of times. The chain combines TRBV6-1 with TRBJ1-2; D might be TRBD1 (6 bases). The CDR3 is made up of 13 amino acids. Germline V gives CDR1 MNHNS, CDR2 SASEGT. The germline V and J ends were trimmed by 6 bases and 7 bases, with 15 bases remaining between them. This chain's CDR3 is CASSGNRAGGYTF. For the CDR3, the DNA is TGTGCCAGCAGCGGGAACAGGGCTGGTGGCTACACCTTC.

This sequence joins TRBV4-3 and TRBJ1-2; the match to TRBD1 covers 9 bases. The CDR3 is 15 residues long. The V segment lost 1 base and the J segment 4 bases; nucleotides outside the gene matches: 4. Germline-derived CDR1 and CDR2 are LGHNA and YSLEER. The CDR3: CASSQGRTGVYGYTF. The CDR3 region has the DNA TGCGCCAGCAGCCAAGGTCGGACAGGGGTCTATGGCTACACCTTC.

The rearrangement uses TRBV6-5 and TRBJ1-2, with 8 bases fitting TRBD1. The CDR3 runs to 13 residues. In germline, CDR1 is MNHEY, CDR2 SVGAGI. V dropped 6 bases and J dropped 3; count of bases not matched to a gene: 3. This chain's CDR3 is CASSPTGDYGYTF. The CDR3 region has the DNA TGTGCCAGCAGCCCGACAGGGGACTATGGCTACACCTTC.

This clone has more than one count but fewer than ten. V usage is TRBV11-3 and J usage is TRBJ1-5; no definite D call. Per the germline V gene, CDR1 is SGHNT and CDR2 is YENEEA. The CDR3 contains 13 residues. Trimming removed 0 bases from V and 9 bases from J, with 9 bases in between. The CDR3 DNA reads as TGTGCCAGCAGCTTAGATTCCATAGGGCCCCAGCATTTT. Translating gives CASSLDSIGPQHF.

This clone appeared a few times. The chain is built from TRBV5-4 and TRBJ2-7; 12 bases are a match to TRBD2. The CDR3 totals 17 residues. Germline V CDR1 and CDR2: SGHNT, YYREEE (reference sequence). Germline trimming cut 5 bases from V and 4 bases from J; bases unmatched to any gene: 13. The CDR3, as DNA: TGTGCCAGCAGTCCCTTCACCCTAGCGGGGGGGCGATACGAGCAGTACTTC. Amino acid sequence: CASSPFTLAGGRYEQYF.

This chain joins TRBV12-3 or TRBV12-4 and TRBJ2-4; D remains unclear. The CDR3 spans 13 residues. The germline V and J ends were trimmed by 2 bases and 6 bases, with 8 bases remaining between them. CDR3 DNA: TGTGCCAGCAGTTTATCTAGGACAAACATTCAGTACTTC. This sequence encodes CASSLSRTNIQYF.

The chain has TRBV25-1 and TRBJ1-2, with TRBD1 matching over 9 bases. From germline, CDR1 is MGHDK and CDR2 SYGVNS. The CDR3 loop spans 12 amino acids. V shed 8 bases and J 9 bases; nucleotides not matched to a gene: 7. In DNA, the CDR3 is TGTGCCAGCTCAGGGACAGGGATGAGCTACACCTTC. As protein: CASSGTGMSYTF.

The chain joins TRBV5-1 to TRBJ2-5, with 7 bases aligning to TRBD2. The CDR3 is 15 residues long. Per the germline V gene, CDR1 is SGHRS and CDR2 is YFSETQ. V was clipped by 4 bases and J by 4 bases; unmatched bases: 10. The DNA of the CDR3 is TGCGCCAGCAGCCCTACCGGGGGAGGGGCAGAGACCCAGTACTTC. It translates to CASSPTGGGAETQYF.

The chain is built from TRBV15 and TRBJ1-2, with D unresolved. The CDR3 covers 15 residues. Trimming removed 1 base at V and 5 bases at J, with 14 bases between. Looked up from germline, CDR1 is LNHNV and CDR2 is YYDKDF (reference sequence). In DNA form, the CDR3 reads TGTGCCACCAGCAGAGTACTTACAGTATCTTATGGCTACACCTTC. Translating it yields CATSRVLTVSYGYTF.

This clone has just one count. The V call is TRBV7-6, the J call TRBJ1-5, with D perhaps matching TRBD1 (5 bases). Germline V gene lookup returns CDR1 SGHVS and CDR2 FNYEAQ. The CDR3 length is 16 residues. The ends were cut back, 5 bases at V and 3 bases at J, with 17 bases in the middle. Written as DNA, the CDR3 is TGTGCCAGCAGCCGTGGTGGAGGGGCCGCCAATCAGCCCCAGCATTTT. Its protein product is CASSRGGGAANQPQHF.

This clone was detected a few times. Other DNA sequences in the sample encode the same CDR3. The V and J genes are TRBV7-9 and TRBJ1-5, with 7 bases identical to TRBD1. V was clipped by 1 base and J by 5 bases; unmatched bases: 2. The CDR3 has 14 amino acids. In germline, CDR1 is SEHNR, CDR2 FQNEAQ (reference sequence). CDR3 nucleotides: TGTGCCAGCAGCTTAGGACAGGGCTATCAGCCCCAGCATTTT. This encodes CASSLGQGYQPQHF.

In this sample, this clone turned up once. The V call is TRBV3-1 (or the pseudogene TRBV3-2), the J call TRBJ1-6, with a weak D call TRBD1 (5 bases). The CDR3 contains 14 residues. With 1 base removed from V and 5 bases from J, the gap between germline ends came to 6 bases. In germline, CDR1 is LGHDT, CDR2 YNNKEL (reference sequence). The CDR3 protein is CASSQGGNNSPLHF. The CDR3 DNA is TGTGCCAGCAGCCAAGGGGGCAATAATTCACCCCTCCACTTT.

This chain links TRBV7-8 with TRBJ1-4, with D tentatively TRBD1 (5 bases). Germline V gives CDR1 SGHVS, CDR2 FQNEAQ. V lost 0 bases, J lost 3 bases, and 11 bases lay in between. There are 16 residues in the CDR3. The CDR3 DNA is TGTGCCAGCAGCTTAGCGGGGAGAGGGGCTAATGAAAAACTGTTTTTT. Amino acids: CASSLAGRGANEKLFF.

This rearrangement joins TRBV29-1 to TRBJ1-6, with D unresolved. This CDR3 is built from 13 residues. Germline-derived CDR1 and CDR2 are SQVTM and ANQGSEA. With 7 bases removed from V and 10 bases from J, the gap between germline ends came to 17 bases. In DNA, the CDR3 is TGCAGCGCCGCCGACAATCTGGAATCACCCCTCCACTTT. The encoded protein is CSAADNLESPLHF.

The DNA for the CDR3 is TGTGCCAGCATCAGGGGAAGGTACGAGCAGTACTTC. Translating it yields CASIRGRYEQYF. The chain has TRBV21-1 and TRBJ2-7; TRBD1, the D gene given by the table, was not confirmed from the DNA. TRBV21-1 is flagged as a pseudogene. The CDR3 has 12 amino acids.

The chain has TRBV6-4 and TRBJ2-3; 9 bases are shared with TRBD2. Per the germline V gene, CDR1 is MRHNA and CDR2 is SNTAGT. After removal of 6 bases from V and 3 bases from J, the junction contained 4 bases not matched to a gene. There are 14 residues in the CDR3. The CDR3 is CASRLAGDTDTQYF. CDR3 DNA: TGTGCCAGCAGATTAGCGGGAGATACAGATACGCAGTATTTT.